Given below is one TCR beta chain in context. Source study methods: Estimation of nucleated cell counts was performed using reference gene primer amplification. Assay used: immunoSEQ multiplex PCR; TCRdb lists only in-frame clones, some missing. V, J and clone size reflect that table, while D and trimming were determined from the DNA. The top ten hold around 5% of the sample, which has approximately 200,000 clones, roughly 80% seen once. CDR1 MDHEN and CDR2 SYDVKM come from the germline V gene. This CDR3 has 12 amino acids. Trimming shortened V by 6 bases and J by 4 bases, and 7 bases separated the two germline ends. The data stem from a study of blood T cell repertoires in COVID-19.

The chain uses TRBV28 and TRBJ1-5; unclear D gene. Sequenced input: peripheral blood. The source of this sequence is a human donor in a cohort sampled during active COVID-19. The CDR3 reads CASRRKNQPQHF. For the CDR3, the DNA is TGTGCCAGCAGGAGGAAGAATCAGCCCCAGCATTTT.